This T cell receptor (beta chain) was identified in a study of blood T cell repertoires in COVID-19. This clone occurred once. Source study methods: Quantification of nucleated cells was approximated via reference gene primer amplification. Only in-frame clones appear in the TCRdb table, and some are missing; sequencing was by immunoSEQ multiplex PCR. D and trimming come from the DNA, and the V and J calls and clone size come from that table. The sample contains almost 80,000 clones, around 90% of which appear only once. CDR1 and CDR2 (germline): MNHNY, SVGAGI (reference sequence). J lost 6 bases, V lost 2 bases, and 5 bases had no gene match. The CDR3 sequence is 16 residues long.

Sequenced material: peripheral blood. The TCR sequence derives from a woman aged 80 or older with acute or convalescent COVID-19. The chain has TRBV6-6 and TRBJ2-2, with 11 positions matching TRBD1. The CDR3 sequence is CASSYPPGQGAGELFF. CDR3 DNA sequence: TGTGCCAGCAGTTACCCGCCGGGACAGGGGGCCGGGGAGCTGTTTTTT.